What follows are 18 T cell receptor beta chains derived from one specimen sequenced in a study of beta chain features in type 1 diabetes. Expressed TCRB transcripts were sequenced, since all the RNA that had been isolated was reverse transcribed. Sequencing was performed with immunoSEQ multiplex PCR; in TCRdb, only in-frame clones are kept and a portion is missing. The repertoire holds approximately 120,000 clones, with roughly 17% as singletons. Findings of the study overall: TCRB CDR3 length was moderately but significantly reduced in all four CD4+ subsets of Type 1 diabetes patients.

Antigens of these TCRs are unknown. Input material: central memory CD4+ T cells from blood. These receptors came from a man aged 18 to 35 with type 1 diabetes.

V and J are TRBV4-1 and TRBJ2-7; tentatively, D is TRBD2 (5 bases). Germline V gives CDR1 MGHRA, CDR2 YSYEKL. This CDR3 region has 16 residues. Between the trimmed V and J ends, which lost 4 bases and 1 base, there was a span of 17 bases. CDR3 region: CASSPIDGGASYEQYF. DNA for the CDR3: TGCGCCAGCAGCCCGATAGACGGAGGTGCATCCTACGAGCAGTACTTC.

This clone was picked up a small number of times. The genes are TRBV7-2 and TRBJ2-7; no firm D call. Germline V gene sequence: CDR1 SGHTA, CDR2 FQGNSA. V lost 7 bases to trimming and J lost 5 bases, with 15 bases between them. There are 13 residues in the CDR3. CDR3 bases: TGTGCCAGCACGCCGGGCCCCCTCGACGAGCAGTACTTC. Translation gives CASTPGPLDEQYF.

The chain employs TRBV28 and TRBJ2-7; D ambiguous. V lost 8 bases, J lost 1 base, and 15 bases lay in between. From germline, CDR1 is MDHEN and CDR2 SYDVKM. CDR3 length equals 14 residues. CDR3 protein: CASSQALGSYEQYF. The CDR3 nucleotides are TGTGCCAGCTCCCAGGCCTTGGGGTCCTACGAGCAGTACTTC. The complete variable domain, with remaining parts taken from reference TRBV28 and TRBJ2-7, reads DVKVTQSSRYLVKRTGEKVFLECVQDMDHENMFWYRQDPGLGLRLIYFSYDVKMKEKGDIPEGYSVSREKKERFSLILESASTNQTSMYLCASSQALGSYEQYFGPGTRLTVT.

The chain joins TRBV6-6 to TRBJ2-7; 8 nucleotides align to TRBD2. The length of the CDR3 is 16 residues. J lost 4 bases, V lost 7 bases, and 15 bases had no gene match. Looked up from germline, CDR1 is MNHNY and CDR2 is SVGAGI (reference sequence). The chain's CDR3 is CASKSGSSHREYEQYF. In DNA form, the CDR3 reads TGTGCCAGCAAGAGCGGGAGCTCCCATCGGGAGTACGAGCAGTACTTC.

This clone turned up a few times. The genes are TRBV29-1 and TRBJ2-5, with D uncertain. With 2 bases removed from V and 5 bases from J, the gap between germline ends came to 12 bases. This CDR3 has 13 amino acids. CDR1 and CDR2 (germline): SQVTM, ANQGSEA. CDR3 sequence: CSVEKVLGETQYF. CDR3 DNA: TGCAGCGTTGAAAAAGTTCTTGGGGAGACCCAGTACTTC.

The CDR3 sequence is CASSHSGRSYQETQYF. The CDR3 DNA reads as TGCGCCAGCAGCCATTCGGGGCGGAGCTACCAAGAGACCCAGTACTTC. This sequence joins TRBV4-1 and TRBJ2-5, with D possibly being TRBD1 or TRBD2 (5 bases each). The CDR3 has 16 residues. CDR1 and CDR2 (germline): MGHRA, YSYEKL. Deletions cut 3 bases from V and 0 bases from J, with 14 bases between.

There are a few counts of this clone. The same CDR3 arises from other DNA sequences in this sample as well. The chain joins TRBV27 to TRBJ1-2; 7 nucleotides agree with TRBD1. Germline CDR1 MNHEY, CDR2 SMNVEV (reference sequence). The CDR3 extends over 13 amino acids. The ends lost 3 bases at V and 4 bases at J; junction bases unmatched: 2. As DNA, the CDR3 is TGTGCCAGCAGTTTGCGACAGGGCTATGGCTACACCTTC. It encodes CASSLRQGYGYTF.

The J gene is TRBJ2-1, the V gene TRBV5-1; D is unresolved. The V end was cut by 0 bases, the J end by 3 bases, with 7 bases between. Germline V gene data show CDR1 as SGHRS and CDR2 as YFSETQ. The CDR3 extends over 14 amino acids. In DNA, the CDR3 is TGCGCCAGCAGCTTGGAGACGAGCTACAATGAGCAGTTCTTC. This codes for CASSLETSYNEQFF.

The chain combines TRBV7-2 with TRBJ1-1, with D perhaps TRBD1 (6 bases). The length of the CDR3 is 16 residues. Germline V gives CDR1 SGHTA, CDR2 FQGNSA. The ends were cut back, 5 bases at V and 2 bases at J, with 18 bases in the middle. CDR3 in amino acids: CASSAPGEPSNTEAFF. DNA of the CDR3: TGTGCCAGCAGCGCTCCAGGGGAACCATCAAACACTGAAGCTTTCTTT.

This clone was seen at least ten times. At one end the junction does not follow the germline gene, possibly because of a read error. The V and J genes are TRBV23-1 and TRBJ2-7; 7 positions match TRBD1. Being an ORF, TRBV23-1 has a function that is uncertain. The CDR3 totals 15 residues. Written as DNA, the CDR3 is TGCGCCAGCAGTCATAAGGCCCGGACAGGCAGGGCACTTTCATTC. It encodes CASSHKARTGRALSF.

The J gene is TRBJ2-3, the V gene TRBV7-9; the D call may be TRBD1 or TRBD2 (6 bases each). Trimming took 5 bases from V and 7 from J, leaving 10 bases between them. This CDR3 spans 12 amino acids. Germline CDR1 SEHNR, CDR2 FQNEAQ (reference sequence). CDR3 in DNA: TGTGCCAGCAGCCGAGGGGGGAATACGCAGTATTTT. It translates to CASSRGGNTQYF.

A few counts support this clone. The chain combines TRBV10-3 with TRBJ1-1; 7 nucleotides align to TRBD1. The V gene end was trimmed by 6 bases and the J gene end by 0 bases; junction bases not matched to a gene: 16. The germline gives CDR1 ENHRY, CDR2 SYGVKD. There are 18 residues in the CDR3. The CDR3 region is CAISRLQGRQSMNTEAFF. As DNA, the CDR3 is TGTGCCATCAGCAGACTACAGGGGCGGCAGAGCATGAACACTGAAGCTTTCTTT.

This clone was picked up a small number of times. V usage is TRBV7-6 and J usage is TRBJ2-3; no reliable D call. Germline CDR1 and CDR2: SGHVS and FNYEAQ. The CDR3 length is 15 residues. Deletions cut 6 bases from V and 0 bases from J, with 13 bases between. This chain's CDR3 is CASRKRFGSTDTQYF. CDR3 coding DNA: TGTGCCAGCAGAAAGAGGTTCGGTAGCACAGATACGCAGTATTTT. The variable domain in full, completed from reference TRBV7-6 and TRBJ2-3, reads GAGVSQSPRYKVTKRGQDVALRCDPISGHVSLYWYRQALGQGPEFLTYFNYEAQQDKSGLPNDRFSAERPEGSISTLTIQRTEQRDSAMYRCASRKRFGSTDTQYFGPGTRLTVL.

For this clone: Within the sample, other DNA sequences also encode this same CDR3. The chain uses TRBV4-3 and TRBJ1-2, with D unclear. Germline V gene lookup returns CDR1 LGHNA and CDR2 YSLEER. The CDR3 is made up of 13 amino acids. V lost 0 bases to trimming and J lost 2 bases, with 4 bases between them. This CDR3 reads CASSQDRNYGYTF. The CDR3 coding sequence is TGCGCCAGCAGCCAAGATCGCAACTATGGCTACACCTTC.

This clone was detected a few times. CDR3 sequence: CASSLYTGTANIQYF. Written as DNA, the CDR3 is TGTGCCAGCTCACTATACACCGGGACAGCGAACATTCAGTACTTC. The chain recombines TRBV18 with TRBJ2-4; 7 bases align to TRBD1. Unmatched junction bases numbered 10, after V lost 4 bases and J lost 7 bases. Germline assignment: CDR1 KGHSH and CDR2 LQKENI. The CDR3 runs to 15 residues.

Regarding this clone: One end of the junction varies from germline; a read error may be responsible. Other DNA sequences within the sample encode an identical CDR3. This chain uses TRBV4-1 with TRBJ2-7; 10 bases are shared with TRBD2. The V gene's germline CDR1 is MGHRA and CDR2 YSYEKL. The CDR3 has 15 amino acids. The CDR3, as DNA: TGTGCCAGCAGCCAAGGACTAGCGGATCCCTACGAGCAGTACTTC. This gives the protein CASSQGLADPYEQYF.

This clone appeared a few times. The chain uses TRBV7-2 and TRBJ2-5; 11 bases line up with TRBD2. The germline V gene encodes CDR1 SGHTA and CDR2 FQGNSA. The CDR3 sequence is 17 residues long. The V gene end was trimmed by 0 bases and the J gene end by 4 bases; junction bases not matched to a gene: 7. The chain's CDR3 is CASSLALTSGKGETQYF. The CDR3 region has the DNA TGTGCCAGCAGCTTAGCGCTGACTAGCGGGAAAGGAGAGACCCAGTACTTC.

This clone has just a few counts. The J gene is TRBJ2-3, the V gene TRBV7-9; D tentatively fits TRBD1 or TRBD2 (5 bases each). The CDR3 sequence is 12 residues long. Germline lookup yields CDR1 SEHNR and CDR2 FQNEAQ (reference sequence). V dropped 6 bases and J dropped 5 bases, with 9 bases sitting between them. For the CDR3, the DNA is TGTGCCAGCAGTCCGAGGGGAGATACGCAGTATTTT. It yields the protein CASSPRGDTQYF.